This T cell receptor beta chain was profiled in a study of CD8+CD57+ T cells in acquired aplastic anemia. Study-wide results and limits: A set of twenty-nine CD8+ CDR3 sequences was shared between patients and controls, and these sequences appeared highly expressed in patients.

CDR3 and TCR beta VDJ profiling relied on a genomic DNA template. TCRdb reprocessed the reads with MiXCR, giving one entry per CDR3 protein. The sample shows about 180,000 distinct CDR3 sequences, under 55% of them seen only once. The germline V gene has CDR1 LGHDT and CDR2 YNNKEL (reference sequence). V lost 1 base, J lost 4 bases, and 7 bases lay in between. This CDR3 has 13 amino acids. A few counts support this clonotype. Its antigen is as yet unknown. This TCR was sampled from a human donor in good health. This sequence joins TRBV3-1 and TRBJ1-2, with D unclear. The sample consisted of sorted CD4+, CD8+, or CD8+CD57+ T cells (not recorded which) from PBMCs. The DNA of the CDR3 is TGTGCCAGCAGCCAAGGGGAATTCTATGGCTACACCTTC. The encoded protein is CASSQGEFYGYTF.